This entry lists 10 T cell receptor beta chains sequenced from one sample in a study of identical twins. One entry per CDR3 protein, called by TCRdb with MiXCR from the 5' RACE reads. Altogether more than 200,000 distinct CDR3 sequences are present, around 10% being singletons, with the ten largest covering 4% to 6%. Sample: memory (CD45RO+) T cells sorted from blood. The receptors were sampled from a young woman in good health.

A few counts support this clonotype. DNA for the CDR3: TGTGCCAGCAGCTTGATACAGCTTGAAGCTTTCTTT. Amino acid sequence: CASSLIQLEAFF. The rearrangement uses TRBV7-9 and TRBJ1-1; D gene unclear. The germline CDR1 and CDR2 sequences are SEHNR and FQNEAQ (reference sequence). This CDR3 region has 12 residues. The V gene lost 3 bases and the J gene lost 7 bases, with 9 bases spanning the gap.

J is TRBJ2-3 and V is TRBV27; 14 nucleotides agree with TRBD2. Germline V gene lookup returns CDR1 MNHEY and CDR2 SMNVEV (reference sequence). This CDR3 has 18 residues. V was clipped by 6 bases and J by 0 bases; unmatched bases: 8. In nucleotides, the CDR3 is TGTGCCAGCAGGCAAAGACTAGCGGGGGGGCTAAGCACAGATACGCAGTATTTT. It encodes CASRQRLAGGLSTDTQYF.

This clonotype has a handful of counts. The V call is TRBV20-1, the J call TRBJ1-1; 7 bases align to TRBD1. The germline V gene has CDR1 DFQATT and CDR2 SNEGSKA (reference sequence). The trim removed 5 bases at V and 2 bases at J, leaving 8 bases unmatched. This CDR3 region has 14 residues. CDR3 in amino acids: CSACPGGSNTEAFF. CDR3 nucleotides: TGCAGTGCTTGCCCAGGGGGTTCAAACACTGAAGCTTTCTTT.

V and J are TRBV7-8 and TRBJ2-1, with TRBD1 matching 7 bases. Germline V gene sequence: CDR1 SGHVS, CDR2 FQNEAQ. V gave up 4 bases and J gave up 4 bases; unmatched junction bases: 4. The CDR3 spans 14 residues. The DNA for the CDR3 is TGTGCCAGCAGCTCGGGACAGCTATACAATGAGCAGTTCTTC. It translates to CASSSGQLYNEQFF.

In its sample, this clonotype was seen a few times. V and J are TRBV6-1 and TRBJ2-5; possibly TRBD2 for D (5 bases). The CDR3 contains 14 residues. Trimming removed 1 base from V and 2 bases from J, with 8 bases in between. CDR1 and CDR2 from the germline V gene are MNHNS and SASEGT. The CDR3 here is CASSEGTPQETQYF. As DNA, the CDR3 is TGTGCCAGCAGTGAAGGGACTCCACAAGAGACCCAGTACTTC.

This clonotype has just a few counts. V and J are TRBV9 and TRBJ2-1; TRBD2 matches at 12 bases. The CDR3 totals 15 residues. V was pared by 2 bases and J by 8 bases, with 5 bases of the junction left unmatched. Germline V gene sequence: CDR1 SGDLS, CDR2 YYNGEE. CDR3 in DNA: TGTGCCAGCAGCGTGACTAGCGGGAGTATGTATGAGCAGTTCTTC. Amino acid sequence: CASSVTSGSMYEQFF.

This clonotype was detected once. The CDR3 region is CASSSTQGQETQYF. DNA for the CDR3: TGTGCCAGCAGCTCCACCCAGGGCCAAGAGACCCAGTACTTC. V gene TRBV13 combines with J gene TRBJ2-5; possibly TRBD1 for D (5 bases). V was pared by 4 bases and J by 1 base, with 10 bases between. CDR3 size: 14 residues. Looked up from germline, CDR1 is PRHDT and CDR2 is FYEKMQ (reference sequence).

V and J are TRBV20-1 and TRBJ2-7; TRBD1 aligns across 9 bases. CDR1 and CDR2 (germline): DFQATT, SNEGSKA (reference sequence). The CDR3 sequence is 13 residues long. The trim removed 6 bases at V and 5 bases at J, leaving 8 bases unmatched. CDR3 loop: CSATTGGIHEQYF. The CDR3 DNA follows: TGCAGTGCGACGACAGGGGGTATCCACGAGCAGTACTTC.

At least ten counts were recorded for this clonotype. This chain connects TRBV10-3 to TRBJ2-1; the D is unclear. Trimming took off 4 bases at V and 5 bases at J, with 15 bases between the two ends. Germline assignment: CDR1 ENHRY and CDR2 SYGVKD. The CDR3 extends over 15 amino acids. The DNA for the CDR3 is TGTGCCATCAGTGTAGGTCTACCCCCAAACAATGAGCAGTTCTTC. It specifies CAISVGLPPNNEQFF.

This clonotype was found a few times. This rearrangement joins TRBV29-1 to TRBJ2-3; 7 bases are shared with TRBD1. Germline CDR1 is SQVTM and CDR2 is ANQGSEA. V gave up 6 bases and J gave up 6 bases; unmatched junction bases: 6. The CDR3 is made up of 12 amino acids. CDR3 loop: CSVAGGRDTQYF. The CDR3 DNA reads TGCAGCGTCGCAGGGGGTCGGGATACGCAGTATTTT.